Below, one T cell receptor (beta chain) is given with its context. Antigen unknown. The data were produced by immunoSEQ multiplex PCR, yet TCRdb's version contains in-frame clones alone and is incomplete. The sample has hundreds of thousands of clones, 95% to 98% seen once. The germline CDR1 and CDR2 sequences are MNHEY and SMNVEV (reference sequence). The CDR3 has 16 residues. V lost 2 bases to trimming and J lost 1 base, with 15 bases between them. These data come from a study of shared clonotypes between healthy human individuals. Regarding the study as a whole: Sampling included only blood; tissue repertoires likely differ.

This TCR came from a woman in her thirties in good health. Source material: naive CD4+ T cells sorted from blood. The subset denotes: CD45RA+ positively selected. The V and J genes are TRBV27 and TRBJ2-7; tentative D call: TRBD2 (5 bases). The CDR3: CASSLRKRQLSYEQYF. CDR3 DNA: TGTGCCAGCAGTTTAAGGAAGCGGCAGCTATCCTACGAGCAGTACTTC.